These 32 T cell receptor beta chains were sequenced from one sample in a study of CD8+ T cells in alopecia areata. Treatment in this sample: oral pan-JAK inhibitor, 5-10 mg twice daily. Extracted RNA was reverse transcribed, and the resulting cDNA served as sequencing template. The table came from immunoSEQ multiplex PCR; TCRdb's copy has only in-frame clones and leaves some out. The table has fewer than 250,000 clones, 55% to 70% seen once. The sequences come from CD4+ T cells sorted from blood, collected at week 4, from a patient treated with tofacitinib. These TCRs come from a human donor with alopecia areata.

This clone was seen only once. J is TRBJ2-1 and V is TRBV7-2; D is perhaps TRBD1 (6 bases). The CDR3 runs to 14 residues. Germline CDR1 is SGHTA and CDR2 is FQGNSA. Trimming shortened V by 4 bases and J by 9 bases, and 16 bases separated the two germline ends. In DNA form, the CDR3 reads TGTGCCAGCAGCTATCTACAGGGTCGCGGTGAGCAGTTCTTC. Amino acids: CASSYLQGRGEQFF. Full variable domain (outside the CDR3, taken from reference TRBV7-2 and TRBJ2-1): GAGVSQSPSNKVTEKGKDVELRCDPISGHTALYWYRQSLGQGLEFLIYFQGNSAPDKSGLPSDRFSAERTGGSVSTLTIQRTQQEDSAVYLCASSYLQGRGEQFFGPGTRLTVL.

The chain links TRBV7-2 to TRBJ2-5; TRBD2 agrees at 7 bases. The CDR3 covers 14 residues. With 1 base clipped from V and 6 bases from J, the junction kept 5 bases outside the gene matches. Germline V lookup: CDR1 SGHTA, CDR2 FQGNSA. CDR3 amino acids: CASSLDGGMQTQYF. Written as DNA, the CDR3 is TGTGCCAGCAGCTTAGACGGGGGGATGCAGACCCAGTACTTC. The full variable domain, completed using reference TRBV7-2 and TRBJ2-5, is GAGVSQSPSNKVTEKGKDVELRCDPISGHTALYWYRQSLGQGLEFLIYFQGNSAPDKSGLPSDRFSAERTGGSVSTLTIQRTQQEDSAVYLCASSLDGGMQTQYFGPGTRLLVL.

V is TRBV15 and J is TRBJ2-5; D not certain. V was trimmed by 3 bases and J by 2 bases, leaving 19 bases between them. Germline lookup yields CDR1 LNHNV and CDR2 YYDKDF (reference sequence). This CDR3 is 17 amino acids long. CDR3 amino acids: CATSRTLHTESQETQYF. CDR3 sequence (DNA): TGTGCCACCAGCAGGACTCTCCATACGGAATCACAAGAGACCCAGTACTTC.

For the CDR3, the DNA is TGTGCCTGGACTAGCGGTACGACTAGCACAGATACGCAGTATTTT. Encoded protein: CAWTSGTTSTDTQYF. This rearrangement joins TRBV30 to TRBJ2-3; 7 positions match TRBD2. Per germline, CDR1 GTSNPN and CDR2 SVGIG (reference sequence). V dropped 4 bases and J dropped 0; count of bases not matched to a gene: 7. CDR3 length: 15 amino acids.

This chain joins TRBV4-1 and TRBJ2-1, with D possibly TRBD1 on 8 matching bases. Germline V gene lookup returns CDR1 MGHRA and CDR2 YSYEKL. V shed 0 bases and J shed 5 bases, with 17 bases lying between them. The CDR3 spans 17 residues. The CDR3 is CASSQDRTGGVNNEQFF. As DNA, the CDR3 is TGCGCCAGCAGCCAAGACCGAACAGGGGGGGTCAACAATGAGCAGTTCTTC.

The rearrangement uses TRBV29-1 and TRBJ2-7; either TRBD1 or TRBD2 may supply D (6 bases each). V gave up 4 bases and J gave up 6 bases, with 19 bases separating them. CDR3 length: 14 residues. Germline V CDR1 and CDR2: SQVTM, ANQGSEA. The CDR3 bases are TGCAGCGTTGCCCAGGGGACGGGAGTTTCCGAGCAGTACTTC. Amino acids: CSVAQGTGVSEQYF.

The genes are TRBV29-1 and TRBJ1-2, with unresolved D. This CDR3 comprises 14 residues. Germline V gives CDR1 SQVTM, CDR2 ANQGSEA. The V and J ends lost 3 bases and 0 bases respectively, with 11 bases between them. The CDR3 DNA follows: TGCAGCGTTGATGGTACCTACTCTAACTATGGCTACACCTTC. This sequence encodes CSVDGTYSNYGYTF.

J is TRBJ1-1 and V is TRBV5-1, with D hard to call. The V end lost 4 bases, the J end lost 0 bases, and 10 bases lay between the germline ends. CDR1 and CDR2 from the germline V gene are SGHRS and YFSETQ. This CDR3 comprises 14 residues. The CDR3 bases are TGCGCCAGCAGCCCCCGCGGCCTGAACACTGAAGCTTTCTTT. As protein: CASSPRGLNTEAFF.

This clone was seen a handful of times. This rearrangement joins TRBV7-2 to TRBJ1-5; unclear D gene. The CDR3 runs to 13 residues. CDR1 and CDR2 from the germline V gene are SGHTA and FQGNSA. V was clipped by 4 bases and J by 6 bases, with 10 bases between them. DNA for the CDR3: TGTGCCAGCAGCTCAACGACGGGTCAGCCCCAGCATTTT. It translates to CASSSTTGQPQHF.

The chain combines TRBV5-1 with TRBJ2-1, with 12 nucleotides matching TRBD2. From germline, CDR1 is SGHRS and CDR2 YFSETQ. CDR3 length: 15 residues. J lost 9 bases, V lost 1 base, and 5 bases had no gene match. The CDR3 region is CASSLSSGGASEQFF. The CDR3 region has the DNA TGCGCCAGCAGCTTGTCTAGCGGGGGGGCCTCTGAGCAGTTCTTC.

The chain recombines TRBV7-9 with TRBJ2-2; the match to TRBD2 covers 8 bases. With 3 bases clipped from V and 5 bases from J, the junction kept 8 bases outside the gene matches. The CDR3 covers 16 residues. Germline loops: CDR1 SEHNR, CDR2 FQNEAQ (reference sequence). The CDR3, as DNA: TGTGCCAGCAGCTTGGGTGCGGGAGGAACAACCGGGGAGCTGTTTTTT. Protein sequence: CASSLGAGGTTGELFF. The whole variable domain, filled in from reference TRBV7-9 and TRBJ2-2, reads DTGVSQNPRHKITKRGQNVTFRCDPISEHNRLYWYRQTLGQGPEFLTYFQNEAQLEKSRLLSDRFSAERPKGSFSTLEIQRTEQGDSAMYLCASSLGAGGTTGELFFGEGSRLTVL.

The rearrangement links TRBV10-3 to TRBJ1-5; no clear D. V was shortened by 6 bases and J by 6 bases, with 9 bases between the two germline ends. The CDR3 has 12 residues. Germline V lookup: CDR1 ENHRY, CDR2 SYGVKD. The CDR3 spells CAIRDAGQPQHF. For the CDR3, the DNA is TGTGCCATCAGGGACGCCGGTCAGCCCCAGCATTTT.

This chain connects TRBV19 to TRBJ2-1, with unresolved D. Germline loops: CDR1 LNHDA, CDR2 SQIVND (reference sequence). Trimming took 3 bases from V and 9 from J, leaving 12 bases between them. The CDR3 consists of 13 residues. CDR3 nucleotides: TGTGCCAGTAGTATCTCGACCTCTGCTGAGCAGTTCTTC. This encodes CASSISTSAEQFF.

The V call is TRBV2, the J call TRBJ2-7; D gene ambiguous. Trimming removed 1 base from V and 3 bases from J, with 4 bases in between. The CDR3 consists of 12 residues. Germline V gives CDR1 SNHLY, CDR2 FYNNEI. CDR3: CASSEELYEQYF. CDR3 sequence (DNA): TGTGCCAGCAGTGAAGAACTCTACGAGCAGTACTTC.

V and J are TRBV10-3 and TRBJ2-6; D might be TRBD1 (6 bases). CDR3 length: 14 residues. Germline CDR1 ENHRY, CDR2 SYGVKD. V lost 5 bases and J lost 4, with 9 bases in between. CDR3 bases: TGTGCCATCAGTACAGGGACCGGGGCCAACGTCCTGACTTTC. The encoded protein is CAISTGTGANVLTF.

This clone showed up just a few times. This chain uses TRBV7-9 with TRBJ2-7; D unclear. The CDR3 sequence is 11 residues long. Per germline, CDR1 SEHNR and CDR2 FQNEAQ (reference sequence). With 5 bases removed from V and 3 bases from J, the gap between germline ends came to 5 bases. Written as DNA, the CDR3 is TGTGCCAGCAGCGTAGACTACGAGCAGTACTTC. It is translated as CASSVDYEQYF.

DNA for the CDR3: TGTGCCAGCAGCAATCAACAGACCCAGTACTTC. It specifies CASSNQQTQYF. The rearrangement links TRBV5-4 to TRBJ2-5; D is undetermined. Germline values: CDR1 SGHNT, CDR2 YYREEE (reference sequence). The CDR3 sequence is 11 residues long. Trimming removed 4 bases from V and 6 bases from J, with 7 bases in between. Filled out from reference TRBV5-4 and TRBJ2-5, the complete variable domain reads ETGVTQSPTHLIKTRGQQVTLRCSSQSGHNTVSWYQQALGQGPQFIFQYYREEENGRGNFPPRFSGLQFPNYSSELNVNALELDDSALYLCASSNQQTQYFGPGTRLLVL.

This chain joins TRBV7-9 and TRBJ2-3, with D perhaps assigned TRBD1 or TRBD2 (5 bases each). Germline loops: CDR1 SEHNR, CDR2 FQNEAQ (reference sequence). This CDR3 has 13 amino acids. Trimming removed 2 bases from V and 4 bases from J, with 7 bases in between. In DNA form, the CDR3 reads TGTGCCAGCAGCTTAAGGGGAGCAGATACGCAGTATTTT. It codes for CASSLRGADTQYF.

A few counts support this clone. The gene calls are TRBV15 and TRBJ2-5; 8 bases line up with TRBD1. The germline gives CDR1 LNHNV, CDR2 YYDKDF (reference sequence). V was pared by 7 bases and J by 5 bases, with 9 bases of the junction left unmatched. The CDR3 extends over 14 amino acids. The CDR3 here is CATNTPGGHETQYF. Here the CDR3 DNA reads TGTGCCACCAATACGCCAGGGGGCCACGAGACCCAGTACTTC.

The rearrangement uses TRBV29-1 and TRBJ1-5, with D unresolved. Between the trimmed V and J ends, which lost 4 bases and 5 bases, there was a span of 18 bases. The CDR3 totals 15 residues. Per germline, CDR1 SQVTM and CDR2 ANQGSEA. This CDR3 reads CSVAPNDNPYQPQHF. Here the CDR3 DNA reads TGCAGCGTTGCCCCAAATGACAACCCTTATCAGCCCCAGCATTTT.

This clone turned up a few times. The chain links TRBV27 to TRBJ1-5, with 9 nucleotides matching TRBD1. Germline CDR1 MNHEY, CDR2 SMNVEV (reference sequence). J gave up 0 bases and V 6 bases, and 3 bases lay outside the gene matches. CDR3 size: 15 residues. CDR3 DNA: TGTGCCAGCAGATTGACAGGGGGTAGCAATCAGCCCCAGCATTTT. Residues: CASRLTGGSNQPQHF.

This clone was seen only once. V gene TRBV30 combines with J gene TRBJ1-2; TRBD1 might be the D (6 bases). Trimming cost V 5 bases and J 5 bases, with 18 bases left between them. This CDR3 region has 14 residues. CDR1 and CDR2 from the germline V gene are GTSNPN and SVGIG (reference sequence). The DNA for the CDR3 is TGTGCCTGGGTGGGAAGAGGACAGACTTATGGCTACACCTTC. Residues: CAWVGRGQTYGYTF.

V and J are TRBV27 and TRBJ2-2; D gene ambiguous. The germline gives CDR1 MNHEY, CDR2 SMNVEV (reference sequence). Between the trimmed V and J ends, which lost 4 bases and 7 bases, there was a span of 7 bases. This CDR3 has 12 residues. In DNA, the CDR3 is TGTGCCAGCAGTTCAGTCGGCGGGGAGCTGTTTTTT. This encodes CASSSVGGELFF.

The chain has TRBV6-5 and TRBJ1-1; TRBD1 matches 8 bases. CDR3 length equals 15 residues. From germline, CDR1 is MNHEY and CDR2 SVGAGI. V lost 5 bases to trimming and J lost 2 bases; unmatched junction nucleotides: 7. The CDR3 nucleotides read TGTGCCAGCAGTGCGGCAGGGGGCCTAAACACTGAAGCTTTCTTT. Amino acid sequence: CASSAAGGLNTEAFF.

The chain combines TRBV29-1 with TRBJ2-7; 8 bases map to TRBD1. The germline gives CDR1 SQVTM, CDR2 ANQGSEA. The CDR3 has 14 residues. J gave up 0 bases and V 6 bases, and 7 bases lay outside the gene matches. The CDR3 DNA reads TGCAGCGTCGAGGACAGGGAGAGCTCCTACGAGCAGTACTTC. As protein: CSVEDRESSYEQYF.

The chain combines TRBV6-5 with TRBJ2-2; D uncertain. This CDR3 is built from 13 residues. CDR1 and CDR2 from the germline V gene are MNHEY and SVGAGI. V was clipped by 2 bases and J by 9 bases, with 10 bases between them. In nucleotides, the CDR3 is TGTGCCAGCAGTTACACCTCCAGCAGGGAGCTGTTTTTT. Translation: CASSYTSSRELFF.

V and J are TRBV18 and TRBJ1-5; the D is unclear. Trimming stripped 5 bases from V and 0 bases from J, with 8 bases between. This CDR3 has 14 amino acids. CDR1 KGHSH and CDR2 LQKENI come from the germline V gene. The CDR3 is CASSARTSNQPQHF. CDR3 nucleotide sequence: TGTGCCAGCTCAGCAAGGACTAGCAATCAGCCCCAGCATTTT.

This sequence joins TRBV7-2 and TRBJ1-1, with D perhaps TRBD1 (5 bases). V was trimmed by 6 bases and J by 1 base, leaving 12 bases between them. The length of the CDR3 is 14 residues. Germline lookup yields CDR1 SGHTA and CDR2 FQGNSA. CDR3 nucleotides: TGTGCCAGCAGTCAACTAACAGGGAACACTGAAGCTTTCTTT. Its protein is CASSQLTGNTEAFF.

The sample holds one count of this clone. At one of its ends the junction is not consistent with the germline gene, which may arise from a read error. This chain joins TRBV5-1 and TRBJ2-1; D is unresolved. The CDR3 is 15 amino acids. Germline lookup yields CDR1 SGHRS and CDR2 YFSETQ. The CDR3 region is CASSLDAPSYNEQFF. The CDR3 DNA follows: TGCGCTAGCAGCTTGGATGCGCCCTCCTACAATGAGCAGTTCTTC. The variable domain in full, completed from reference TRBV5-1 and TRBJ2-1, reads KAGVTQTPRYLIKTRGQQVTLSCSPISGHRSVSWYQQTPGQGLQFLFEYFSETQRNKGNFPGRFSGRQFSNSRSEMNVSTLELGDSALYLCASSLDAPSYNEQFFGPGTRLTVL.

V usage is TRBV29-1 and J usage is TRBJ2-1, with D uncertain. The CDR3 sequence is 14 residues long. Between the trimmed V and J ends, which lost 4 bases and 1 base, there was a span of 11 bases. The germline V gene encodes CDR1 SQVTM and CDR2 ANQGSEA. The CDR3: CSVGQATSYNEQFF. CDR3 bases: TGCAGCGTTGGTCAAGCGACTTCCTACAATGAGCAGTTCTTC.

On this clone: Just one base apart from a much larger clone, this may be a read error. CDR3 in DNA: TGTGCCAGCAGCCCTGGGACAGCTAATCAGCCCCAGCATTTT. Translated, it gives CASSPGTANQPQHF. The chain has TRBV7-2 and TRBJ1-5; TRBD1 agrees at 7 bases. This CDR3 region has 14 residues. The V gene end was trimmed by 5 bases and the J gene end by 4 bases; junction bases not matched to a gene: 5. The germline V gene has CDR1 SGHTA and CDR2 FQGNSA.

The chain joins TRBV7-2 to TRBJ2-2; perhaps TRBD1 as D (5 bases). The germline V and J ends were trimmed by 8 bases and 4 bases, with 17 bases remaining between them. The germline CDR1 and CDR2 sequences are SGHTA and FQGNSA. The CDR3 is made up of 15 amino acids. CDR3 DNA: TGTGCCAGCTCCCCCCGTGACAGTCTCACCGGGGAGCTGTTTTTT. Amino acid sequence: CASSPRDSLTGELFF.